This T cell receptor (beta chain) was sequenced during a study of T cells of healthy individuals. CDR3 size: 13 residues. J gave up 7 bases and V 6 bases, and 3 bases lay outside the gene matches. From germline, CDR1 is MNHEY and CDR2 SVGEGT. TCRdb re-called the 5' RACE reads with MiXCR, one entry per CDR3 protein. The sample has around 100,000 distinct CDR3 sequences; 15% to 20% are singletons. This clonotype was picked up many times. This chain links TRBV6-2 or TRBV6-3 with TRBJ1-6; 7 nucleotides match TRBD1. The sequence derives from a human donor in good health. CDR3 bases: TGTGCCAGCAGCCGGGGACAGAATTCACCCCTCCACTTT. Translating it yields CASSRGQNSPLHF.